Below, 13 T cell receptor beta chains from the same sample are listed, as sequenced in a study of type 1 and type 2 diabetes patients. PCR was run on genomic DNA. A primer set of 30 forward and 13 reverse primers amplified the CDR3. TCRdb recomputed calls from the multiplex PCR reads with MiXCR, one row per CDR3 protein. The table includes 270,000 or so distinct CDR3 sequences, 40% to 50% detected once. Sequencing was done on a sample of peripheral blood mononuclear cells (PBMCs). These receptors were taken from a man between 18 and 29 years old with type 2 diabetes.

The genes are TRBV5-1 and TRBJ2-7; maybe TRBD1 (6 bases). V shed 2 bases and J shed 2 bases, with 17 bases lying between them. The CDR3 is 16 amino acids. From germline, CDR1 is SGHRS and CDR2 YFSETQ. The CDR3 coding sequence is TGCGCCAGCAGCTTATCATCCCAGGGGCGCGCCTACGAGCAGTACTTC. It encodes CASSLSSQGRAYEQYF.

The chain employs TRBV30 and TRBJ2-1; the D is unclear. Germline loops: CDR1 GTSNPN, CDR2 SVGIG (reference sequence). Deletions cut 4 bases from V and 2 bases from J, with 12 bases between. This CDR3 spans 14 amino acids. This chain's CDR3 is CAWTDLTPYNEQFF. The CDR3 DNA is TGTGCCTGGACTGATTTAACCCCCTACAATGAGCAGTTCTTC.

This clonotype was recorded a few times. The chain carries TRBV20-1 and TRBJ1-5; D may be TRBD1 (5 bases). The CDR3 is made up of 14 amino acids. V was pared by 1 base and J by 3 bases, with 10 bases between. Germline V gives CDR1 DFQATT, CDR2 SNEGSKA (reference sequence). This CDR3 is CSARGGSNNQPQHF. In nucleotides, the CDR3 is TGCAGTGCTAGAGGGGGGTCGAACAATCAGCCCCAGCATTTT.

This chain joins TRBV5-4 and TRBJ2-1; weak D call: TRBD1 (6 bases). The CDR3 contains 13 residues. V was cut by 6 bases and J by 6 bases, with 13 bases left in between. From germline, CDR1 is SGHNT and CDR2 YYREEE (reference sequence). Here the CDR3 DNA reads TGTGCCAGCACCAGAGACAGGCTCAATGAGCAGTTCTTC. Amino acids: CASTRDRLNEQFF.

The V gene is TRBV6-6, the J gene TRBJ2-1; 9 nucleotides align to TRBD2. The trim removed 7 bases at V and 7 bases at J, leaving 8 bases unmatched. The CDR3 sequence is 14 residues long. Germline V gene lookup returns CDR1 MNHNY and CDR2 SVGAGI (reference sequence). This chain's CDR3 is CASTPWLAGNEQFF. CDR3 DNA: TGTGCCAGCACCCCGTGGCTAGCGGGAAATGAGCAGTTCTTC.

The V call is TRBV5-1, the J call TRBJ2-5, with 8 nucleotides matching TRBD1. The CDR3 loop spans 15 amino acids. After removal of 4 bases from V and 4 bases from J, the junction contained 9 bases not matched to a gene. Per germline, CDR1 SGHRS and CDR2 YFSETQ. The CDR3 region has the DNA TGCGCCAGCAGCACGTGGACAGGGTTAGGAGAGACCCAGTACTTC. Translating gives CASSTWTGLGETQYF.

The chain is built from TRBV5-8 and TRBJ2-3; a weak D match, TRBD1 (6 bases). This CDR3 region has 13 residues. Germline-derived CDR1 and CDR2 are SGHTS and YDEGEE. V was shortened by 4 bases and J by 6 bases, with 12 bases between the two germline ends. The CDR3 DNA reads as TGTGCCAGCAGCCCTCACAGGGCGGATACGCAGTATTTT. This translates into CASSPHRADTQYF.

This sequence joins TRBV4-1 and TRBJ1-2; the D is unclear. This CDR3 is 13 amino acids long. V shed 1 base and J shed 4 bases, with 7 bases lying between them. Germline values: CDR1 MGHRA, CDR2 YSYEKL. CDR3 in amino acids: CASSQGAAYGYTF. CDR3 bases: TGCGCCAGCAGCCAAGGGGCAGCCTATGGCTACACCTTC.

This clonotype was seen ten or more times. This sequence joins TRBV30 and TRBJ1-2; no firm D call. Germline values: CDR1 GTSNPN, CDR2 SVGIG (reference sequence). With 4 bases removed from V and 4 bases from J, the gap between germline ends came to 16 bases. The CDR3 runs to 14 residues. CDR3 residues: CAWTPGRYTYGYTF. The CDR3, as DNA: TGTGCCTGGACGCCGGGCCGCTATACCTATGGCTACACCTTC.

This chain connects TRBV11-2 to TRBJ1-2; D unclear. Germline assignment: CDR1 SGHAT and CDR2 FQNNGV. Deletions cut 10 bases from V and 3 bases from J, with 15 bases between. This CDR3 has 13 residues. The CDR3 DNA sequence: TGTGCCATCAGTGACCGGGCCTACTATGGCTACACCTTC. Translation gives CAISDRAYYGYTF.

The rearrangement links TRBV6-6 to TRBJ1-1, with unresolved D. With 2 bases removed from V and 4 bases from J, the gap between germline ends came to 11 bases. This CDR3 is built from 14 residues. CDR1 and CDR2 (germline): MNHNY, SVGAGI (reference sequence). The CDR3 DNA reads as TGTGCCAGCAGTTACGGCCGGCGGGGCACTGAAGCTTTCTTT. This codes for CASSYGRRGTEAFF.

This clonotype has a handful of counts. The V call is TRBV27, the J call TRBJ2-7; no clear D. The CDR3 is 14 amino acids. V was pared by 3 bases and J by 5 bases, with 14 bases between. Germline CDR1 and CDR2: MNHEY and SMNVEV (reference sequence). The chain's CDR3 is CASSFGQAANEQYF. CDR3 coding DNA: TGTGCCAGCAGTTTCGGGCAGGCCGCGAACGAGCAGTACTTC.

This clonotype was picked up many times. This chain connects TRBV19 to TRBJ2-7; no clear D. The CDR3 totals 12 residues. V was cut by 5 bases and J by 3 bases, with 8 bases left in between. From germline, CDR1 is LNHDA and CDR2 SQIVND (reference sequence). CDR3 DNA: TGTGCCAGTAGTGCACCAAACTACGAGCAGTACTTC. Translation: CASSAPNYEQYF.